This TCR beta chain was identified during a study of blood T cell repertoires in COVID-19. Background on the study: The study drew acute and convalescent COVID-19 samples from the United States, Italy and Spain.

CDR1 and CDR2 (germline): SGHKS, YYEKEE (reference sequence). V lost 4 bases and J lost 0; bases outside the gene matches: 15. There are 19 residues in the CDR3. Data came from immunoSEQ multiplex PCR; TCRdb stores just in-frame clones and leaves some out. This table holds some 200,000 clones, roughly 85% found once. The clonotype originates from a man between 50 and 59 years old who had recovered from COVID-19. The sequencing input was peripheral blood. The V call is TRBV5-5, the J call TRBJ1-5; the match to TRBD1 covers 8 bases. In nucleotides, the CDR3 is TGTGCCAGCAGCCCTTATACGGACAGGGCGGGCTATAGCAATCAGCCCCAGCATTTT. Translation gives CASSPYTDRAGYSNQPQHF.